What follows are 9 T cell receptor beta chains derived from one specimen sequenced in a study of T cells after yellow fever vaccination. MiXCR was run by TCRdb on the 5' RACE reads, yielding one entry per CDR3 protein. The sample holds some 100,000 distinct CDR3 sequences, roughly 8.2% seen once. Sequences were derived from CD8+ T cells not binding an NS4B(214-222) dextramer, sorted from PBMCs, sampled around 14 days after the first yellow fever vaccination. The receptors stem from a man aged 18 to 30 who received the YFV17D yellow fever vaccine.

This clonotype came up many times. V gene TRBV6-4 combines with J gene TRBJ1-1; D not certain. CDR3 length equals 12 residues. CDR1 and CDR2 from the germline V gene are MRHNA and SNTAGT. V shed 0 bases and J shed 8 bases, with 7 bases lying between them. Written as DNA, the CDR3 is TGTGCCAGCAGTGACTCGACGGCAGAAGCTTTCTTT. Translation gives CASSDSTAEAFF.

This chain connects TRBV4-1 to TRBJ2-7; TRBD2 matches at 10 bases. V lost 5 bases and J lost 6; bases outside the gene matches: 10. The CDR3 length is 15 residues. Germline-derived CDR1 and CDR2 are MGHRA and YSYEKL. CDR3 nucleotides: TGCGCCAGCAGCGATAGCGGGGGGATTCTGCGCGAGCAGTACTTC. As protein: CASSDSGGILREQYF.

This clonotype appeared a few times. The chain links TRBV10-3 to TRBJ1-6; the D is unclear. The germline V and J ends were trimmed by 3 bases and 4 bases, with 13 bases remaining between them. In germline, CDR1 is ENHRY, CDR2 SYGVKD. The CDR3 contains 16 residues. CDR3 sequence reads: CAISDSREMYNSPLHF. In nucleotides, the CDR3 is TGTGCCATCAGTGATTCAAGGGAGATGTATAATTCACCCCTCCACTTT.

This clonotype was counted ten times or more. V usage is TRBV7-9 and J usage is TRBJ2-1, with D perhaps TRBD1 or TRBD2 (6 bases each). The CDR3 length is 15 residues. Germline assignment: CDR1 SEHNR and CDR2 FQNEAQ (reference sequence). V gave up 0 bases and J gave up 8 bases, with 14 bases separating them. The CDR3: CASSLAGGSSDEQFF. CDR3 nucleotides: TGTGCCAGCAGCTTAGCGGGGGGCTCCAGTGATGAGCAGTTCTTC.

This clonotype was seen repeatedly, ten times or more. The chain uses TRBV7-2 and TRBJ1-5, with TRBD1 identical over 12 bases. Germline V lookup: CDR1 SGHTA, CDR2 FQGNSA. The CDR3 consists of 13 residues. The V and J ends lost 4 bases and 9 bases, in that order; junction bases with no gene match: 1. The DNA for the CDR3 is TGTGCCAGCAGCTGGGACAGGGGGCGGCCCCAGCATTTT. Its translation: CASSWDRGRPQHF.

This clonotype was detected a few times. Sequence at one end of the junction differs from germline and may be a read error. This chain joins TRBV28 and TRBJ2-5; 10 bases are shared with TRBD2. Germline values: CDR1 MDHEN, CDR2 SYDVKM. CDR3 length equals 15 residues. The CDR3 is CASSSSGGYQETQYF. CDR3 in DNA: TGTGCCAGCAGTTCTAGCGGGGGTTACCAGGAGACCCAGTACTTC.

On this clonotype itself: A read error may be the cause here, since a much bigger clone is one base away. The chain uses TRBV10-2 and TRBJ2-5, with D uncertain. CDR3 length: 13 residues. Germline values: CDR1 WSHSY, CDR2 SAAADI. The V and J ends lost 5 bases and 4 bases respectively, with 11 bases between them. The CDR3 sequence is CASSRKLGETQYF. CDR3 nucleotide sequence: TGCGCCAGCAGTAGAAAGCTAGGAGAGACCCAGTACTTC.

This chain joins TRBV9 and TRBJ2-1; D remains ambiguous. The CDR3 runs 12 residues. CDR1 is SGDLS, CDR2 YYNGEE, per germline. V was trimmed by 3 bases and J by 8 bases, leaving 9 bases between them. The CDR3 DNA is TGTGCCAGCAGCGCGACCCGTGATGAGCAGTTCTTC. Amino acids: CASSATRDEQFF.

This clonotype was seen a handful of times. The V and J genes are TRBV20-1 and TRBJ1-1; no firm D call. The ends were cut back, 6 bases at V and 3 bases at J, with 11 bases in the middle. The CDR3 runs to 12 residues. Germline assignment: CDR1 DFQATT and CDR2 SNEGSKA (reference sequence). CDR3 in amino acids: CSASISDTEAFF. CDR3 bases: TGCAGTGCCTCCATATCGGACACTGAAGCTTTCTTT.